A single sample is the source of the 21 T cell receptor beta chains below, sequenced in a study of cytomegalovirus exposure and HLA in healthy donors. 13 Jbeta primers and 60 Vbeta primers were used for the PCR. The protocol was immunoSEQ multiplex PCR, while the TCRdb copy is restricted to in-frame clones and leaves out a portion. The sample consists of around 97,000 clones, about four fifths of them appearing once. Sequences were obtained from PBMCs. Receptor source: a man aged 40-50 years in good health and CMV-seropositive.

The CDR3 protein is CASSVDPGTSGRKEQYF. The CDR3, as DNA: TGTGCCAGCAGCGTCGACCCGGGGACTAGCGGGAGGAAGGAGCAGTACTTC. This chain links TRBV9 with TRBJ2-7; 15 bases agree with TRBD2. The CDR3 is made up of 17 amino acids. The V segment lost 2 bases and the J segment 7 bases; nucleotides outside the gene matches: 10. Per the germline V gene, CDR1 is SGDLS and CDR2 is YYNGEE.

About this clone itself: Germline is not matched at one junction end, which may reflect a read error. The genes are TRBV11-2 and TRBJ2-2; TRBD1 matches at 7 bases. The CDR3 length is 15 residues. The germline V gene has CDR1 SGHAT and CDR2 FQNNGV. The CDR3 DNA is TGTGCCAGCAGCCTAGACAGGGTTAGCACCGGGGAGCTGTTTTTT. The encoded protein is CASSLDRVSTGELFF.

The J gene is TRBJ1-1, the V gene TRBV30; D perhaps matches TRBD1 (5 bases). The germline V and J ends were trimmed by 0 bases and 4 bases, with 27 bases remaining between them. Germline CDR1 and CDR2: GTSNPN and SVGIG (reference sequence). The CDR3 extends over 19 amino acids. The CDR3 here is CAWSVRSSGDRTSGTEAFF. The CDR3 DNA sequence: TGTGCCTGGAGTGTACGATCCTCGGGGGATCGTACATCGGGCACTGAAGCTTTCTTT.

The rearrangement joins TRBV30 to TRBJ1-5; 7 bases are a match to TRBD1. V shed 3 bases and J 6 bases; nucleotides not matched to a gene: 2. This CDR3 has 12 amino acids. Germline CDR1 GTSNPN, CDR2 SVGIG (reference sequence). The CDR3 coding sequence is TGTGCCTGGAGCCAGGGGGGTCAGCCCCAGCATTTT. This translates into CAWSQGGQPQHF.

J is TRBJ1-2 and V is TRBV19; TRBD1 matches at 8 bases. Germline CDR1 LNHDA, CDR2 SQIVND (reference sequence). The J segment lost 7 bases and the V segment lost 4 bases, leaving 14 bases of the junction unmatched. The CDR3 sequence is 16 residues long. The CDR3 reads CASSTSSGGRTIGYTF. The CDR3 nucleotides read TGTGCCAGTAGTACTTCCTCAGGGGGCCGTACCATTGGCTACACCTTC.

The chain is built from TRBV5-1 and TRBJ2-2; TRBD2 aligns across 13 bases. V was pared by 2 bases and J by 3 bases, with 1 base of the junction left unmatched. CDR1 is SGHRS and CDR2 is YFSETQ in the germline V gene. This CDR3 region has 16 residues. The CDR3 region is CASSFTSGRDTGELFF. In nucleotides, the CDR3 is TGCGCCAGCAGCTTCACTAGCGGGAGGGACACCGGGGAGCTGTTTTTT. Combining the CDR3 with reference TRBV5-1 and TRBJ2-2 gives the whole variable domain KAGVTQTPRYLIKTRGQQVTLSCSPISGHRSVSWYQQTPGQGLQFLFEYFSETQRNKGNFPGRFSGRQFSNSRSEMNVSTLELGDSALYLCASSFTSGRDTGELFFGEGSRLTVL.

The CDR3 spells CASSSLSSGYSEQFF. The CDR3 nucleotides read TGTGCCAGCAGCTCCTTAAGTAGCGGATATAGTGAGCAGTTCTTC. The V call is TRBV11-2, the J call TRBJ2-1; possible D gene TRBD2, 6 bases. CDR1 is SGHAT, CDR2 FQNNGV, per germline. This CDR3 is 15 amino acids long. V was clipped by 4 bases and J by 9 bases, with 19 bases between them.

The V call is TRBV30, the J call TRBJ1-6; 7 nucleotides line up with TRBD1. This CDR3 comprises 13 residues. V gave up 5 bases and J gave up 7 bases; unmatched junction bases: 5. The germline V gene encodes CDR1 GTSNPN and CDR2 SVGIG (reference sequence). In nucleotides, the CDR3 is TGTGCCTGGGCAAGGGACAGCAATTCACCCCTCCACTTT. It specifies CAWARDSNSPLHF. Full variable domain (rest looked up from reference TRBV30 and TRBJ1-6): SQTIHQWPATLVQPVGSPLSLECTVEGTSNPNLYWYRQAAGRGLQLLFYSVGIGQISSEVPQNLSASRPQDRQFILSSKKLLLSDSGFYLCAWARDSNSPLHFGNGTRLTVT.

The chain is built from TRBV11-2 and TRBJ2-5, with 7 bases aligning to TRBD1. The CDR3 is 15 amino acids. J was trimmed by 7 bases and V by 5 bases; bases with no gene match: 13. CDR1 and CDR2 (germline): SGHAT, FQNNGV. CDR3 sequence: CASSVGQVGVGTQYF. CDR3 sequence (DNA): TGTGCCAGCAGCGTCGGACAGGTCGGAGTGGGGACCCAGTACTTC. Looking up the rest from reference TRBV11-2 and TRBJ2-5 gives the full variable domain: EAGVAQSPRYKIIEKRQSVAFWCNPISGHATLYWYQQILGQGPKLLIQFQNNGVVDDSQLPKDRFSAERLKGVDSTLKIQPAKLEDSAVYLCASSVGQVGVGTQYFGPGTRLLVL.

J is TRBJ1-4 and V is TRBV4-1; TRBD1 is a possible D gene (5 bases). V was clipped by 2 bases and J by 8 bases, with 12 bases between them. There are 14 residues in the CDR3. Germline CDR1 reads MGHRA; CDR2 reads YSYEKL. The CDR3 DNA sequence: TGCGCCAGCAGCCAAACGGGGGGTGGAGAAAAACTGTTTTTT. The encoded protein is CASSQTGGGEKLFF.

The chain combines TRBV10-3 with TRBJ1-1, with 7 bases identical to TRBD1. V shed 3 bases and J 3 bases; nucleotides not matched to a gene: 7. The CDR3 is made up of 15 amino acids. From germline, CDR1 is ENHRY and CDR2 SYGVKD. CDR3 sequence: CAISDPGQLHTEAFF. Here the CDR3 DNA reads TGTGCCATCAGTGATCCGGGACAGCTTCACACTGAAGCTTTCTTT.

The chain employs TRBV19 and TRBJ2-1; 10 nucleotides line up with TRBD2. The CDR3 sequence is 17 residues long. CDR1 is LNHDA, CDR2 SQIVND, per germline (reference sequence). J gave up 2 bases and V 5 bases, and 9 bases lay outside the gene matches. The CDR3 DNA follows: TGTGCCAGTAGTCGGAGTGGACTAGCGGACGCCTACAATGAGCAGTTCTTC. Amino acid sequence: CASSRSGLADAYNEQFF.

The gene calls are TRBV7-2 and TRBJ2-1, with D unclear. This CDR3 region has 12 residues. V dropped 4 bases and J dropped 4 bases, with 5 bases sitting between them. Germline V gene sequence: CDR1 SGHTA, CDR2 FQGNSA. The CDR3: CASSSRYNEQFF. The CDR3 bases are TGTGCCAGCAGCTCCAGGTACAATGAGCAGTTCTTC.

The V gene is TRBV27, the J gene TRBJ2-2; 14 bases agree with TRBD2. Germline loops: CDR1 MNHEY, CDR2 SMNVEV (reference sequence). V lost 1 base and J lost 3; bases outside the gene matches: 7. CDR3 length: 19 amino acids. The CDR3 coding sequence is TGTGCCAGCAGTTTATTAGGAGGGACTAGCGGGGGATACACCGGGGAGCTGTTTTTT. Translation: CASSLLGGTSGGYTGELFF.

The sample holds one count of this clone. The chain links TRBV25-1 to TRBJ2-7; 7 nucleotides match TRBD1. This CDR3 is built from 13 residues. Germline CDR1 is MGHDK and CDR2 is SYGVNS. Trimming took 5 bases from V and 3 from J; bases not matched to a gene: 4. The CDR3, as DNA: TGTGCCAGCAGTAGACAGGGTAACTACGAGCAGTACTTC. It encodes CASSRQGNYEQYF.

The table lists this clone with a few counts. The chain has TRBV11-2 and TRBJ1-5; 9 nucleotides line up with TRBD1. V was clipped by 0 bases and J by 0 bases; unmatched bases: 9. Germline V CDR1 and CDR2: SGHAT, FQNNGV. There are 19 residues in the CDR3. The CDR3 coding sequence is TGTGCCAGCAGCTTAGATCCCGGGACAGGGATCTATAGCAATCAGCCCCAGCATTTT. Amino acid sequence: CASSLDPGTGIYSNQPQHF.

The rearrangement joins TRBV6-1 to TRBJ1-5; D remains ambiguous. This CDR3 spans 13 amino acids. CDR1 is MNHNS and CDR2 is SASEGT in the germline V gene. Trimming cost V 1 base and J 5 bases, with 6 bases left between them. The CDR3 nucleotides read TGTGCCAGCAGTGAAGACCCGGATCAGCCCCAGCATTTT. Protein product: CASSEDPDQPQHF.

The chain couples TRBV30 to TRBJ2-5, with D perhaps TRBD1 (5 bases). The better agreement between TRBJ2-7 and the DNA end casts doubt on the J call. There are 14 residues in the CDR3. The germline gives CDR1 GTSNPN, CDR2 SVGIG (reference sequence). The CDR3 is CAWRGQGRAYEQYF. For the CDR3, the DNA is TGTGCCTGGAGGGGGCAGGGTCGCGCCTACGAGCAGTACTTC.

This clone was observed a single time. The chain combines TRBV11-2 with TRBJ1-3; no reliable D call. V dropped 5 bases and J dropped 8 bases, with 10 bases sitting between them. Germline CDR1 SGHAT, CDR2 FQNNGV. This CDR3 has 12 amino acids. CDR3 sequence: CASSPVFDTIYF. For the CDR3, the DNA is TGTGCCAGCAGCCCCGTTTTTGACACCATATATTTT.

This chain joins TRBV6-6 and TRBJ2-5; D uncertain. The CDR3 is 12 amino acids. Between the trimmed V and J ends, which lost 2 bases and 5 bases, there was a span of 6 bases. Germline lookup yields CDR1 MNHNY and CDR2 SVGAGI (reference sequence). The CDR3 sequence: CASSYPRETQYF. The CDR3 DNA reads TGTGCCAGCAGTTACCCGAGGGAGACCCAGTACTTC.

CDR3 sequence: CASSPGAGNTEAFF. The DNA for the CDR3 is TGCGCCAGCAGCCCTGGGGCCGGGAACACTGAAGCTTTCTTT. The rearrangement uses TRBV5-1 and TRBJ1-1, with D possibly TRBD1 on 5 matching bases. Between the trimmed V and J ends, which lost 4 bases and 1 base, there was a span of 11 bases. Germline V gene lookup returns CDR1 SGHRS and CDR2 YFSETQ. The length of the CDR3 is 14 residues.